The rows below give T cell receptor beta chains drawn from one sample of a study of neurological immune-mediated disorders. TCRdb called the 5' RACE reads again in MiXCR, with one record for every CDR3 protein. The sample lists about 99,000 distinct CDR3 sequences, less than 14% occurring once. Sample: PBMCs. These receptors were obtained from a female donor with HTLV-1-associated myelopathy (HAM/TSP). Each CDR3 is given with its conserved first and last residue. The D gene is left open where the match is weak. Size is omitted from some rows. Given values are once, few, many or a class for expanded clones.

TRBV5-1	TRBJ1-1	-	many	TGCGCCAGCAGCTTGGGAGAAATGAACACTGAAGCTTTCTTT	CASSLGEMNTEAFF
TRBV5-1	TRBJ1-4	-	many	TGCGCCAGCAGGAGTGGCAGGGAGGACGAAAAACTGTTTTTT	CASRSGREDEKLFF
TRBV7-2	TRBJ2-3	-	many	TGTGCCAGCACCAAGGACCGGAGCACAGATACGCAGTATTTT	CASTKDRSTDTQYF
TRBV15	TRBJ2-5	-	many	TGTGCTACCAGCAGAGATGCCCAGGGCCTGGAGACCCAGTACTTC	CATSRDAQGLETQYF
TRBV20-1	TRBJ2-7	TRBD1	many	TGCAGTGCTAGAGATTTCCCGGGACAGGGGGCTTACGAGCAGTACTTC	CSARDFPGQGAYEQYF
TRBV25-1	TRBJ1-4	-	few	TGTGCCAGCAGTGAATTAGGGAGCAATGAAAAACTGTTTTTT	CASSELGSNEKLFF
TRBV12-3/TRBV12-4	TRBJ2-1	TRBD2	many	TGTGCCAGCAGTTTTTTCGGAGCGGGGGGTAATGATGAGCAGTTCTTC	CASSFFGAGGNDEQFF
TRBV20-1	TRBJ2-7	-	many	TGCAGTGCTACGGCCAGGCTGCCCTACGAGCAGTACTTC	CSATARLPYEQYF
TRBV5-1	TRBJ2-7	-	-	TGCGCCAGCAGCTTGGACGGTTCTCCTAGGGAGCAGTACTTC	CASSLDGSPREQYF
TRBV20-1	TRBJ2-3	TRBD1	many	TGCAGTGCTAGAGATCCGGGACAGGCGACAGATACGCAGTATTTT	CSARDPGQATDTQYF
TRBV4-2	TRBJ2-7	-	many	TGTGCCAGCAGCCAAGTGGCGGGAAACGAGCAGTACTTC	CASSQVAGNEQYF
TRBV18	TRBJ2-7	-	many	TGTGCCAGCTCACCAGGGTACGAGCAGTACTTC	CASSPGYEQYF
TRBV15	TRBJ2-3	TRBD1	-	TGTGCCACCATCACCTCGGACAGGGAGTCAAATACGCAGTATTTT	CATITSDRESNTQYF
TRBV5-1	TRBJ1-2	TRBD1	many	TGCGCCAGCAGCTCGACCGGGACAGGGACTGGCTACACCTTC	CASSSTGTGTGYTF
TRBV24-1	TRBJ2-1	TRBD2	many	TGTGCCACCAGTGTGGCTAGCGGGGGGCCCTACAATGAGCAGTTCTTC	CATSVASGGPYNEQFF
TRBV20-1	TRBJ1-5	-	-	TGCAGTGCGTACGACAGTCCGGCGCTTGGCAATCAGCCCCAGCATTTT	CSAYDSPALGNQPQHF
TRBV20-1	TRBJ2-1	TRBD2	many	TGCAGTGCTCCATCTAGCGGGAGAAATGAGCAGTTCTTC	CSAPSSGRNEQFF
TRBV9	TRBJ2-2	-	many	TGTGCCAGCGGGAGCTTGAACACCGGGGAGCTGTTTTTT	CASGSLNTGELFF
TRBV29-1	TRBJ2-1	TRBD1	many	TGCAGCGTCGCAGGGGGCGTCGATGAGCAGTTCTTC	CSVAGGVDEQFF
TRBV7-4	TRBJ1-5	-	many	TGTGCCAGCAGCCCCCCCGGGGTCGGGCAGCCCCAGCATTTT	CASSPPGVGQPQHF
TRBV7-2	TRBJ2-7	TRBD2	many	TGTGCCAGCAGCTTTGAGTCGGGAGGCCCACGGGGGGGATACTACGAGCAGTACTTC	CASSFESGGPRGGYYEQYF
TRBV29-1	TRBJ1-6	-	few	TGCAGCGTTAGCCAGGGTGGTGGGAATTCACCCCTCCACTTT	CSVSQGGGNSPLHF
TRBV9	TRBJ1-2	TRBD1	many	TGTGCCAGCAGCGAAGGGGGCGCGTATGGCTACACCTTC	CASSEGGAYGYTF
TRBV6-1	TRBJ1-3	TRBD1	few	TGTGCCAGCAGCGTGGACAGGGCTGGAAACACCATATATTTT	CASSVDRAGNTIYF
TRBV20-1	TRBJ1-6	-	many	TGCAGTGCTAGAGACCAGGGTGTTACACCCCTCCACTTT	CSARDQGVTPLHF
TRBV12-3/TRBV12-4	TRBJ2-3	TRBD1	many	TGTGCCAGCAGTCCCGCCCAGGGGGGACAGGGAACGCAGTATTTT	CASSPAQGGQGTQYF
TRBV5-1	TRBJ2-7	TRBD1	many	TGCGCCAGCAGCTTGTCCGGGGGGGACAGGGGACCCCCCGAGCAGTACTTC	CASSLSGGDRGPPEQYF
TRBV3-1	TRBJ1-2	-	many	TGTGCCAGCAGCCTTCGGGGTCGTAACTATGGCTACACCTTC	CASSLRGRNYGYTF
TRBV12-3/TRBV12-4	TRBJ2-7	-	many	TGTGCCAGCAGTTATTCATGGTACGAGCAGTACTTC	CASSYSWYEQYF
TRBV20-1	TRBJ2-7	-	many	TGCAGTGCTAGATTTGGGGGATACTACGAGCAGTACTTC	CSARFGGYYEQYF
TRBV3-1	TRBJ2-1	-	-	TGTGCCAGCAGCCCCACAATGAGCTCCTACAATGAGCAGTTCTTC	CASSPTMSSYNEQFF
TRBV5-1	TRBJ2-7	TRBD2	many	TGCGCCAGCAGCCGTAGCGGGGAAACCTACGAGCAGTACTTC	CASSRSGETYEQYF
TRBV7-9	TRBJ2-5	-	-	TGTGCCAGCATAGGGTACCAAGAGACCCAGTACTTC	CASIGYQETQYF
TRBV30	TRBJ2-7	-	few	TGTGCCTGGAGCGACGGGATCCAACGGGAGCAGTACTTC	CAWSDGIQREQYF